This T cell receptor (beta chain) was sequenced in a study of regulatory T cells in long-lasting Graves disease. Study as a whole: Newly diagnosed Graves' patients took antithyroid drugs under 3 months.

To make TCR beta libraries, researchers used iRepertoire HTBI primers and Arm-PCR of CDR3 regions. Per the authors' pipeline: Looking across samples, the authors found 55 to 70 TRBV and 14 to 15 TRBJ segments. TCRdb redid the calling of the multiplex PCR reads with MiXCR, one entry per CDR3 protein. Here the V and J calls rest on TCRdb's processing, not on the authors' analysis. This sample has about 560,000 distinct CDR3 sequences; about 16% occur once, and the top ten carry around 12%. The time point was: newly diagnosed GD, antithyroid drugs for less than 3 months. PBMCs were the source of the RNA used for TCR sequencing. There are many counts of this clonotype. The junction and the germline gene differ at one end; a read error may be behind it. Separately, the same data were catalogued under a study of T cells in Graves' hyperthyroidism and ophthalmopathy.

This specimen consisted of peripheral blood mononuclear cells (PBMCs), obtained at new diagnosis, from a patient treated with antithyroid drugs. The sequence derives from a man between 18 and 35 years old with Graves disease.

The CDR3: CASSTGNDSENF. The DNA for the CDR3 is TGTGCCAGCAGTACAGGGAACGATTCTGAGAACTTC. The rearrangement links TRBV28 to TRBJ2-7; the D gene is possibly TRBD1 (6 bases). Germline values: CDR1 MDHEN, CDR2 SYDVKM. The CDR3 spans 12 residues.